There are a few counts of the clone carrying this TCR beta chain. This sample stems from a study of tumor-infiltrating lymphocytes in oesophageal squamous cell carcinoma. TCRdb processed the PCR reads anew with MiXCR; each CDR3 protein has one entry. The sample records around 18,000 distinct CDR3 sequences, roughly 47% being singletons. This CDR3 is 16 amino acids long. Losses at the gene ends were 4 bases for V and 3 bases for J; bases not matched to a gene: 9. Germline values: CDR1 SEHNR, CDR2 FQNEAQ (reference sequence). The sequence was obtained from a male donor with esophageal squamous cell carcinoma. The sequencing sample was made of esophageal tumor tissue. V and J are TRBV7-9 and TRBJ2-1; 7 bases are shared with TRBD2. The CDR3 spells CASSSEGTILYNEQFF. DNA of the CDR3: TGTGCCAGCAGCTCCGAGGGGACTATCCTCTACAATGAGCAGTTCTTC. Full variable domain (remainder filled in from reference TRBV7-9 and TRBJ2-1): DTGVSQNPRHKITKRGQNVTFRCDPISEHNRLYWYRQTLGQGPEFLTYFQNEAQLEKSRLLSDRFSAERPKGSFSTLEIQRTEQGDSAMYLCASSSEGTILYNEQFFGPGTRLTVL.